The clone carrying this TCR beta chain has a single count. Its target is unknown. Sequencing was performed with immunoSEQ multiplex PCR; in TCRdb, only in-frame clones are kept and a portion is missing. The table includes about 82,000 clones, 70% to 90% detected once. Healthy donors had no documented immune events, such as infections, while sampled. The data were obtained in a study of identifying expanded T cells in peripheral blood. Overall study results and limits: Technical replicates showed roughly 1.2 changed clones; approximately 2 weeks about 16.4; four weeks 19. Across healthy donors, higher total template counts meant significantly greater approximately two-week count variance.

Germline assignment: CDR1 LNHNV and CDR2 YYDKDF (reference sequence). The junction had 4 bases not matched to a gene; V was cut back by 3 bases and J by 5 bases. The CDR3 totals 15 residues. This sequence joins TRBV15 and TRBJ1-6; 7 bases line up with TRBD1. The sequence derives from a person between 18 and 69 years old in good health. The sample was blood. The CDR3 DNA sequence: TGTGCCACCAGCAGGACAGGGCGAGATAATTCACCCCTCCACTTT. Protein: CATSRTGRDNSPLHF.